The 31 T cell receptor beta chains below come from one sample, sequenced in a study of cytomegalovirus exposure and HLA in healthy donors. Amplification used 60 Vbeta primers and 13 Jbeta primers. This table comes from immunoSEQ multiplex PCR, and its TCRdb copy is limited to in-frame clones, with some not included. The sample gives 150,000 to 200,000 clones, 81% of which show up once; 1.5% to 2% is in the top ten. Material for sequencing was PBMCs. These receptors were taken from a man younger than 30 in good health and CMV-seronegative.

Remarks on this clone: Different DNA sequences within this sample yield the same CDR3. V is TRBV7-3 and J is TRBJ1-2, with 9 bases matching TRBD1. The germline V gene encodes CDR1 SGHTA and CDR2 FQGTGA. Trimming at V came to 5 bases and at J to 2 bases, leaving 3 bases not matched to a gene. The CDR3 runs 14 residues. The CDR3, as DNA: TGTGCCAGCAGCCCCGGACAGGGGAACTATGGCTACACCTTC. It specifies CASSPGQGNYGYTF.

V is TRBV7-9 and J is TRBJ1-1; no clear D gene. CDR1 is SEHNR and CDR2 is FQNEAQ in the germline V gene (reference sequence). V gave up 5 bases and J gave up 1 base, with 11 bases separating them. The CDR3 has 14 amino acids. The CDR3 sequence: CASSDRNSNTEAFF. CDR3 sequence (DNA): TGTGCCAGCAGCGATAGAAATTCGAACACTGAAGCTTTCTTT.

This sequence joins TRBV27 and TRBJ2-7; the match to TRBD1 covers 8 bases. The CDR3 length is 16 residues. V lost 4 bases and J lost 0; bases outside the gene matches: 8. Germline V gene lookup returns CDR1 MNHEY and CDR2 SMNVEV (reference sequence). Here the CDR3 DNA reads TGTGCCAGCAGTTCCCCCCGTGACAGGGGCTCCTACGAGCAGTACTTC. Encoded protein: CASSSPRDRGSYEQYF.

This chain joins TRBV9 and TRBJ2-2; 10 bases are a match to TRBD2. The V gene end was trimmed by 4 bases and the J gene end by 4 bases; junction bases not matched to a gene: 7. Germline CDR1 SGDLS, CDR2 YYNGEE. CDR3 length: 16 residues. The CDR3 coding sequence is TGTGCCAGCAGCCCTCCTAGCGGGGGCCGCACCGGGGAGCTGTTTTTT. Protein: CASSPPSGGRTGELFF. Full variable domain (missing parts from reference TRBV9 and TRBJ2-2): DSGVTQTPKHLITATGQRVTLRCSPRSGDLSVYWYQQSLDQGLQFLIQYYNGEERAKGNILERFSAQQFPDLHSELNLSSLELGDSALYFCASSPPSGGRTGELFFGEGSRLTVL.

Details on this clone: This sample includes further DNA sequences coding for the same CDR3. The CDR3 region is CASSPPGGNEQFF. In DNA, the CDR3 is TGTGCCAGCTCACCACCGGGCGGGAATGAGCAGTTCTTC. The chain uses TRBV18 and TRBJ2-1; tentative D call: TRBD2 (5 bases). Per the germline V gene, CDR1 is KGHSH and CDR2 is LQKENI. With 0 bases removed from V and 7 bases from J, the gap between germline ends came to 7 bases. CDR3 length equals 13 residues.

Concerning this clone itself: A junction boundary mismatches the germline segment, possibly from a read error. The CDR3 nucleotides read TGCGCCAGCAGCCATGCAACTAGCGGGAGGGCCGTCGCGAACGCCGGGGAGCTGTTTTTT. Translating it yields CASSHATSGRAVANAGELFF. The chain employs TRBV4-3 and TRBJ2-2, with 13 bases lining up with TRBD2. Germline V CDR1 and CDR2: LGHNA, YSLEER. The CDR3 contains 20 residues.

The gene calls are TRBV7-2 and TRBJ2-7; TRBD2 aligns across 13 bases. This CDR3 is built from 15 residues. CDR1 SGHTA and CDR2 FQGNSA come from the germline V gene. V lost 5 bases to trimming and J lost 6 bases; unmatched junction nucleotides: 7. CDR3 sequence reads: CASSTGLAGWGEQYF. Written as DNA, the CDR3 is TGTGCCAGCAGCACGGGACTAGCGGGATGGGGCGAGCAGTACTTC.

The V call is TRBV30, the J call TRBJ2-5; unclear D gene. In germline, CDR1 is GTSNPN, CDR2 SVGIG (reference sequence). The CDR3 extends over 13 amino acids. Trimming removed 1 base from V and 4 bases from J, with 10 bases in between. This CDR3 reads CAWSGTSPETQYF. DNA for the CDR3: TGTGCCTGGAGTGGAACATCGCCAGAGACCCAGTACTTC.

V is TRBV11-3 and J is TRBJ2-1; 7 bases map to TRBD2. CDR1 SGHNT and CDR2 YENEEA come from the germline V gene. This CDR3 has 13 residues. The J segment lost 10 bases and the V segment lost 5 bases, leaving 8 bases of the junction unmatched. CDR3 nucleotides: TGTGCCAGCAGCCTCTCACGGGGGGAAGAGCAGTTCTTC. It encodes CASSLSRGEEQFF.

The table lists this clone with a count of one. The chain couples TRBV7-9 to TRBJ1-1, with 11 bases identical to TRBD1. This CDR3 comprises 15 residues. Germline values: CDR1 SEHNR, CDR2 FQNEAQ (reference sequence). With V trimmed by 5 bases and J by 8 bases, 10 bases remained unmatched. The CDR3 sequence: CASSLGQGASFEAFF. In DNA, the CDR3 is TGTGCCAGCAGCCTCGGACAGGGGGCGTCCTTCGAAGCTTTCTTT.

The V and J genes are TRBV28 and TRBJ2-1; TRBD2 matches 7 bases. V gave up 7 bases and J gave up 4 bases; unmatched junction bases: 13. This CDR3 region has 16 residues. Germline assignment: CDR1 MDHEN and CDR2 SYDVKM. In DNA form, the CDR3 reads TGTGCCAGCACTTCGCAGCGGGGCTCCCCTTACAATGAGCAGTTCTTC. Amino acid sequence: CASTSQRGSPYNEQFF.

The gene calls are TRBV11-3 and TRBJ2-2; D is possibly TRBD1 (6 bases). The germline gives CDR1 SGHNT, CDR2 YENEEA. Trimming shortened V by 2 bases and J by 0 bases, and 7 bases separated the two germline ends. CDR3 length: 15 amino acids. CDR3 DNA sequence: TGTGCCAGCAGCTTAACAGGGTCGAACACCGGGGAGCTGTTTTTT. As protein: CASSLTGSNTGELFF. The whole variable domain, filled in from reference TRBV11-3 and TRBJ2-2, reads EAGVVQSPRYKIIEKKQPVAFWCNPISGHNTLYWYLQNLGQGPELLIRYENEEAVDDSQLPKDRFSAERLKGVDSTLKIQPAELGDSAVYLCASSLTGSNTGELFFGEGSRLTVL.

This chain links TRBV2 with TRBJ1-5, with 7 bases aligning to TRBD1. V lost 10 bases and J lost 6; bases outside the gene matches: 9. Germline V gene data show CDR1 as SNHLY and CDR2 as FYNNEI. This CDR3 spans 13 amino acids. Here the CDR3 DNA reads TGTGCCATTAAAGACAGGGTGACTCAGCCCCAGCATTTT. As protein: CAIKDRVTQPQHF.

The V gene is TRBV25-1, the J gene TRBJ2-2, with 11 bases fitting TRBD1. After removal of 6 bases from V and 4 bases from J, the junction contained 7 bases not matched to a gene. Germline V gene sequence: CDR1 MGHDK, CDR2 SYGVNS. The CDR3 sequence is 16 residues long. The CDR3 region is CASSSPGTGGTGELFF. The CDR3 coding sequence is TGTGCCAGCAGCTCTCCCGGGACAGGGGGCACCGGGGAGCTGTTTTTT. Full variable domain (rest looked up from reference TRBV25-1 and TRBJ2-2): EADIYQTPRYLVIGTGKKITLECSQTMGHDKMYWYQQDPGMELHLIHYSYGVNSTEKGDLSSESTVSRIRTEHFPLTLESARPSHTSQYLCASSSPGTGGTGELFFGEGSRLTVL.

The chain recombines TRBV5-6 with TRBJ1-4, with D unclear. This CDR3 is 17 amino acids long. Germline assignment: CDR1 SGHDT and CDR2 YYEEEE. V was trimmed by 2 bases and J by 0 bases, leaving 14 bases between them. This CDR3 reads CASSFFEAVATNEKLFF. As DNA, the CDR3 is TGTGCCAGCAGCTTCTTTGAGGCGGTTGCAACTAATGAAAAACTGTTTTTT.

The chain is built from TRBV10-2 and TRBJ2-7; no reliable D call. Germline V gene data show CDR1 as WSHSY and CDR2 as SAAADI. The CDR3 contains 14 residues. The V and J ends lost 7 bases and 6 bases respectively, with 19 bases between them. The CDR3 DNA sequence: TGCGCCAGCAAATCTAAAAGAGGAACGAGCGAGCAGTACTTC. Protein product: CASKSKRGTSEQYF.

The chain uses TRBV15 and TRBJ2-4; TRBD1 agrees at 8 bases. The germline V gene has CDR1 LNHNV and CDR2 YYDKDF (reference sequence). Unmatched junction bases numbered 6, after V lost 1 base and J lost 7 bases. The CDR3 runs 15 residues. The CDR3 is CATSRGTNRGNIQYF. CDR3 coding DNA: TGTGCCACCAGCAGAGGGACCAACAGGGGGAACATTCAGTACTTC.

This sequence joins TRBV11-2 and TRBJ2-1; 7 bases map to TRBD2. After removal of 7 bases from V and 10 bases from J, the junction contained 16 bases not matched to a gene. CDR1 is SGHAT, CDR2 FQNNGV, per germline. The CDR3 is made up of 15 amino acids. CDR3 nucleotides: TGTGCCAGCAACGTGAATGGCGGGGGTGTAAGGGAGCAGTTCTTC. Protein sequence: CASNVNGGGVREQFF.

The chain is built from TRBV18 and TRBJ2-3; D is unclear. The CDR3 is 16 amino acids. CDR1 and CDR2 (germline): KGHSH, LQKENI. The germline V and J ends were trimmed by 3 bases and 8 bases, with 21 bases remaining between them. CDR3 amino acids: CASSPKTGGQRITQYF. The DNA for the CDR3 is TGTGCCAGCTCACCCAAAACTGGTGGTCAGCGCATTACGCAGTATTTT.

The sample holds one count of this clone. The chain couples TRBV2 to TRBJ1-5, with a weak D call TRBD1 (5 bases). The CDR3 is made up of 13 amino acids. Germline CDR1 reads SNHLY; CDR2 reads FYNNEI. V lost 3 bases, J lost 6 bases, and 9 bases lay in between. CDR3 coding DNA: TGTGCCAGCAGTGAGCGGGGGTTTCAGCCCCAGCATTTT. This sequence encodes CASSERGFQPQHF. Filled out from reference TRBV2 and TRBJ1-5, the complete variable domain reads EPEVTQTPSHQVTQMGQEVILRCVPISNHLYFYWYRQILGQKVEFLVSFYNNEISEKSEIFDDQFSVERPDGSNFTLKIRSTKLEDSAMYFCASSERGFQPQHFGDGTRLSIL.

V and J are TRBV5-1 and TRBJ1-1, with D tentatively TRBD1 (5 bases). V was pared by 5 bases and J by 1 base, with 15 bases between. Germline V gene data show CDR1 as SGHRS and CDR2 as YFSETQ. The CDR3 runs 15 residues. The CDR3 region has the DNA TGCGCCAGCAGGATCCAGGACGGACAGAACACTGAAGCTTTCTTT. Amino acid sequence: CASRIQDGQNTEAFF.

The chain combines TRBV5-1 with TRBJ2-2; 13 positions agree with TRBD2. The germline V gene has CDR1 SGHRS and CDR2 YFSETQ. The CDR3 is 20 residues long. The V and J ends lost 1 base and 2 bases, in that order; junction bases with no gene match: 11. CDR3 in DNA: TGCGCCAGCAGCTTGCTGTCGGGGGGACTAGCGGGGCTCAACACCGGGGAGCTGTTTTTT. Translated: CASSLLSGGLAGLNTGELFF.

The V and J genes are TRBV19 and TRBJ2-5; 7 bases line up with TRBD1. Germline values: CDR1 LNHDA, CDR2 SQIVND (reference sequence). The V and J ends lost 7 bases and 0 bases, in that order; junction bases with no gene match: 8. CDR3 size: 15 residues. The DNA of the CDR3 is TGTGCCAGTAATTCGAGACAGGGAAACCAAGAGACCCAGTACTTC. It encodes CASNSRQGNQETQYF.

This clone appeared once. V gene TRBV4-3 combines with J gene TRBJ2-1; D ambiguous. Germline V lookup: CDR1 LGHNA, CDR2 YSLEER. V was cut by 0 bases and J by 0 bases, with 9 bases left in between. The CDR3 consists of 16 residues. The CDR3 protein is CASSQDRASSYNEQFF. CDR3 sequence (DNA): TGCGCCAGCAGCCAAGATCGTGCCAGCTCCTACAATGAGCAGTTCTTC.

V usage is TRBV27 and J usage is TRBJ2-5; TRBD2 aligns across 7 bases. CDR3 length equals 14 residues. The germline V gene has CDR1 MNHEY and CDR2 SMNVEV (reference sequence). J lost 5 bases, V lost 3 bases, and 6 bases had no gene match. The CDR3 loop is CASSFRRRGETQYF. The CDR3, as DNA: TGTGCCAGCAGTTTTAGACGGCGGGGGGAGACCCAGTACTTC.

CDR3 bases: TGCAGCGTTGATAAGACTAGCGAAAAGAAAAGAGGGGAGACCCAGTACTTC. Its translation is CSVDKTSEKKRGETQYF. The genes are TRBV29-1 and TRBJ2-5; 8 bases line up with TRBD2. CDR1 is SQVTM and CDR2 is ANQGSEA in the germline V gene. The CDR3 covers 17 residues. V was pared by 3 bases and J by 5 bases, with 17 bases of the junction left unmatched.

V is TRBV5-4 and J is TRBJ1-2, with D perhaps TRBD1 (6 bases). The CDR3 sequence is 15 residues long. V was shortened by 3 bases and J by 8 bases, with 20 bases between the two germline ends. Germline CDR1 is SGHNT and CDR2 is YYREEE (reference sequence). CDR3 sequence reads: CASSYRDTGIKGYTF. DNA of the CDR3: TGTGCCAGCAGCTACCGGGACACCGGCATTAAGGGCTACACCTTC. Looking up the rest from reference TRBV5-4 and TRBJ1-2 gives the full variable domain: ETGVTQSPTHLIKTRGQQVTLRCSSQSGHNTVSWYQQALGQGPQFIFQYYREEENGRGNFPPRFSGLQFPNYSSELNVNALELDDSALYLCASSYRDTGIKGYTFGSGTRLTVV.

This clone was seen a single time. The chain is built from TRBV5-4 and TRBJ2-2; TRBD2 agrees at 16 bases. J gave up 6 bases and V 0 bases, and 8 bases lay outside the gene matches. This CDR3 has 19 residues. CDR1 is SGHNT, CDR2 YYREEE, per germline (reference sequence). The DNA of the CDR3 is TGTGCCAGCAGCTTGGCGGGGACTAGCGGGAGGGCCCCCCCCGGGGAGCTGTTTTTT. Its translation: CASSLAGTSGRAPPGELFF.

This chain connects TRBV6-1 to TRBJ2-7, with TRBD1 matching over 8 bases. Per the germline V gene, CDR1 is MNHNS and CDR2 is SASEGT. With 6 bases clipped from V and 1 base from J, the junction kept 8 bases outside the gene matches. The length of the CDR3 is 15 residues. This CDR3 reads CASRTGTGNSYEQYF. DNA for the CDR3: TGTGCCAGCAGAACCGGGACAGGAAATTCCTACGAGCAGTACTTC.

CDR3 in DNA: TGTGCCAGCAGTCCCCAAAGGAGTCTTGGCTACACCTTC. This sequence encodes CASSPQRSLGYTF. This chain connects TRBV6-5 to TRBJ1-2; D unresolved. V lost 5 bases and J lost 7, with 14 bases in between. The CDR3 contains 13 residues. The germline CDR1 and CDR2 sequences are MNHEY and SVGAGI.

This sequence joins TRBV19 and TRBJ2-5; D perhaps matches TRBD1 (6 bases). CDR1 and CDR2 from the germline V gene are LNHDA and SQIVND (reference sequence). V was trimmed by 6 bases and J by 0 bases, leaving 17 bases between them. The CDR3 runs 16 residues. CDR3 nucleotide sequence: TGTGCCAGTAGGCCCCCGAGGCAGGGGAACCAAGAGACCCAGTACTTC. It yields the protein CASRPPRQGNQETQYF.